Below are 2 T cell receptor beta chains sequenced from a single sample in a study of blood T cell repertoires in COVID-19. Method: immunoSEQ multiplex PCR; TCRdb's copy keeps in-frame clones and lacks some. The data contain about 260,000 clones, about 86% of them seen just once; the ten biggest clones take up under 4.5%. The source material was PBMCs or T cells enriched from blood (not recorded which). The source of these receptors is a man in his thirties or forties with acute COVID-19.

The table lists this clone with a few counts. Germline is not matched at one junction end, which may reflect a read error. The chain has TRBV12-3 or TRBV12-4 and TRBJ2-1; TRBD1 aligns across 7 bases. The CDR3 runs to 13 residues. CDR3 protein: CATSRDSNNEQFF. The CDR3 nucleotides read TGCGCCACTTCCCGGGACAGTAACAATGAGCAGTTCTTC.

This clone has more than one count but fewer than ten. The genes are TRBV9 and TRBJ1-2, with D perhaps TRBD1 (5 bases). The V gene lost 0 bases and the J gene lost 3 bases, with 6 bases spanning the gap. The CDR3 covers 13 residues. CDR1 and CDR2 from the germline V gene are SGDLS and YYNGEE. The CDR3 nucleotides read TGTGCCAGCAGCGTAGGGGGCGACTATGGCTACACCTTC. Its protein product is CASSVGGDYGYTF.